Below, one T cell receptor (beta chain) is given with its context. What it binds is unknown. Genomic DNA, serving as template, underwent TCR beta VDJ and CDR3 profiling. In TCRdb, the reads were re-called with MiXCR into one record per CDR3 protein. The table includes roughly 130,000 distinct CDR3 sequences, 48% detected once. These data are taken from a study of CD8+CD57+ T cells in acquired aplastic anemia. Study-level information: Roughly 3.2 ug was the average amount of DNA from sorted CD4+ and CD8+ cells. In CD4+ cells, healthy donors produced an average of around 11 million reads. Broader study findings: Researchers reported that CD8+ Simpson's diversity was not significantly different in patients versus controls. Overlapping CD8+ CDR3 repertoires of patients and controls contained under 35 shared sequences.

Germline V gene lookup returns CDR1 SGHVS and CDR2 FQNEAQ. Trimming stripped 2 bases from V and 6 bases from J, with 23 bases between. There are 17 residues in the CDR3. The chain has TRBV7-8 and TRBJ2-7; D not certain. Sequencing was carried out using sorted CD4+, CD8+, or CD8+CD57+ T cells (not recorded which) from PBMCs. The receptor's source is a human donor in good health, serving as a control. DNA of the CDR3: TGTGCCAGCAGCTTAATCGTTACAGACCCCTCTATCGGCGAGCAGTACTTC. Translated: CASSLIVTDPSIGEQYF.